The rows below give T cell receptor beta chains drawn from one sample of a study of blood T cell repertoires in COVID-19. Clones were sequenced by immunoSEQ multiplex PCR, and TCRdb holds only the in-frame ones, with some missing. The sample comprises roughly 250,000 clones, around 87% of which are singletons, and more than 6% rests with the top ten. Material: peripheral blood. The receptor set was obtained from a man aged 55 to 70 who had recovered from COVID-19. Each CDR3 is given with its conserved first and last residue. D genes are given only for firm matches. Rows may omit the clone size; those that give it use once, few, many or a size class.

len	d_gene	v_gene	abundance	j_gene	CDR3aa	CDR3nt
14	TRBD1	TRBV2	-	TRBJ1-2	CASSGARGNYGYTF	TGTGCCAGCAGTGGTGCCAGGGGGAACTATGGCTACACCTTC
14	TRBD1	TRBV28	-	TRBJ2-7	CASSCNDRGCEQYF	TGTGCCAGCAGCTGCAACGACAGGGGCTGCGAGCAGTACTTC
16	TRBD1	TRBV18	-	TRBJ2-1	CASSPLRTGVGDEQFF	TGTGCCAGCTCACCACTTCGGACAGGGGTGGGCGATGAGCAGTTCTTC
13	-	TRBV20-1	-	TRBJ1-2	CSASSDSLYGYTF	TGCAGTGCAAGTTCGGACAGCCTCTATGGCTACACCTTC
13	-	TRBV5-5	few	TRBJ1-1	CASSPEGDTEAFF	TGTGCCAGCAGCCCAGAGGGGGACACTGAAGCTTTCTTT
15	TRBD1	TRBV19	few	TRBJ2-1	CASSFSDRGRNEQFF	TGTGCCAGTAGTTTCTCTGACAGGGGTAGGAATGAGCAGTTCTTC
17	-	TRBV28	-	TRBJ1-4	CASSSLRSGTTNEKLFF	TGTGCCAGCAGTTCTCTAAGATCGGGGACAACTAATGAAAAACTGTTTTTT
15	TRBD1	TRBV18	-	TRBJ1-4	CASSPKGQSNEKLFF	TGTGCCAGCTCACCGAAGGGACAGTCTAATGAAAAACTGTTTTTT
15	TRBD1	TRBV19	once	TRBJ2-2	CASSRTGANTGELFF	TGTGCCAGTAGTCGGACAGGGGCGAACACCGGGGAGCTGTTTTTT
17	TRBD1	TRBV3-1/TRBV3-2	-	TRBJ2-7	CASSQPPGTGYEYEQYF	TGTGCCAGCAGCCAACCCCCCGGGACAGGGTATGAGTACGAGCAGTACTTC
15	-	TRBV27	-	TRBJ1-6	CASRIRQDYNSPLHF	TGTGCCAGCAGGATCCGACAGGACTATAATTCACCCCTCCACTTT
15	-	TRBV7-6	-	TRBJ2-3	CASSPQGSGTDTQYF	TGTGCCAGCAGCCCACAGGGTAGCGGCACAGATACGCAGTATTTT
15	TRBD1	TRBV7-2	-	TRBJ1-2	CASSLALDRVYGYTF	TGTGCCAGCAGCTTAGCGCTGGACAGGGTCTATGGCTACACCTTC
15	TRBD1	TRBV3-1/TRBV3-2	-	TRBJ1-2	CASSQAITGVYGYTF	TGTGCCAGCAGCCAAGCAATAACAGGGGTCTATGGCTACACCTTC
19	TRBD2	TRBV7-2	-	TRBJ2-6	CASSLMGLAGPSGANVLTF	TGTGCCAGCAGCCTGATGGGACTAGCGGGGCCATCTGGGGCCAACGTCCTGACTTTC
13	TRBD1	TRBV6-5	-	TRBJ1-2	CASRETGFHGYTF	TGTGCCAGCAGGGAGACAGGGTTTCATGGCTACACCTTC
16	TRBD2	TRBV19	-	TRBJ2-2	CASSIALAGGTGELFF	TGTGCCAGTAGTATAGCACTAGCGGGGGGCACCGGGGAGCTGTTTTTT
15	TRBD2	TRBV24-1	-	TRBJ2-3	CATRRSGAYTDTQYF	TGTGCCACCCGCCGGAGCGGGGCATACACAGATACGCAGTATTTT
18	TRBD1	TRBV28	-	TRBJ2-2	CASSSTGTGVSRTGELFF	TGTGCCAGCAGTTCAACAGGGACAGGGGTCAGTCGCACCGGGGAGCTGTTTTTT
17	TRBD2	TRBV11-2	-	TRBJ2-1	CASSFRPGLASYNEQFF	TGTGCCAGCAGCTTCCGCCCGGGACTAGCGAGCTACAATGAGCAGTTCTTC
13	-	TRBV30	-	TRBJ1-6	CAWSLPNNSPLHF	TGTGCCTGGAGTCTACCGAATAATTCACCCCTCCACTTT
13	-	TRBV7-9	-	TRBJ2-3	CASSPTSTDTQYF	TGTGCCAGCAGCCCAACTAGCACAGATACGCAGTATTTT
18	TRBD1	TRBV5-4	-	TRBJ2-6	CASSLDRGAAMGANVLTF	TGTGCCAGCAGCCTAGACAGGGGCGCGGCTATGGGGGCCAACGTCCTGACTTTC
13	-	TRBV6-5	-	TRBJ1-2	CASPGQNVQGYTF	TGTGCCAGTCCTGGACAGAACGTACAGGGCTACACCTTC
15	TRBD2	TRBV3-1/TRBV3-2	-	TRBJ2-5	CASSQSIAGQETQYF	TGTGCCAGCAGTCAGAGCATAGCGGGCCAAGAGACCCAGTACTTC
16	TRBD2	TRBV6-2/TRBV6-3	-	TRBJ2-2	CASSYFLAGYTGELFF	TGTGCCAGCAGTTACTTCTTAGCGGGATACACCGGGGAGCTGTTTTTT
12	-	TRBV18	-	TRBJ1-2	CASSLEGDGYTF	TGTGCCAGCTCCTTGGAAGGGGATGGCTACACCTTC
16	-	TRBV7-6	-	TRBJ1-5	CASSLARSYSNQPQHF	TGTGCCAGCAGCTTAGCGCGTTCGTATAGCAATCAGCCCCAGCATTTT
13	TRBD1	TRBV12-3/TRBV12-4	few	TRBJ1-2	CASSLRGNYGYTF	TGTGCCAGCAGCCTCAGGGGGAACTATGGCTACACCTTC
11	-	TRBV6-6	-	TRBJ1-5	CASSSYQPQHF	TGTGCCAGCAGTTCCTATCAGCCCCAGCATTTT
18	-	TRBV9	-	TRBJ2-3	CASSPRLMAGLSTDTQYF	TGTGCCAGCAGCCCGAGGCTGATGGCGGGGCTAAGCACAGATACGCAGTATTTT